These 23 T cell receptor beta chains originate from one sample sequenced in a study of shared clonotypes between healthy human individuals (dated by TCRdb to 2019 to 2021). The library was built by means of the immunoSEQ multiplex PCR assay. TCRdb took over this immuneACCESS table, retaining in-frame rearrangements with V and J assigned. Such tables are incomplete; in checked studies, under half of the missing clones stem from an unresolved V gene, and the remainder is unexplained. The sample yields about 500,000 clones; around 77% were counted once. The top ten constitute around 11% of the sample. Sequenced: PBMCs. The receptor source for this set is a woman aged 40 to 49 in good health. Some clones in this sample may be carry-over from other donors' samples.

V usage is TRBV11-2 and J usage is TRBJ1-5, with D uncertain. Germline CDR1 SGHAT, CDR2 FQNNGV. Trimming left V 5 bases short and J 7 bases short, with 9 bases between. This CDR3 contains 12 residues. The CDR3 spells CASSQPGQPQHF. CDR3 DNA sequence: TGTGCCAGCAGCCAACCAGGACAGCCCCAGCATTTT.

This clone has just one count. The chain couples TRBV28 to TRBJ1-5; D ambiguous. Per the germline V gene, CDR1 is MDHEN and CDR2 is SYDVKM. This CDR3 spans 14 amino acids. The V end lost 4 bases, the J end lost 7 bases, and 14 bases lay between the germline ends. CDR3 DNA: TGTGCCAGCAGTTCCGCCGTCCTGGGCCAGCCCCAGCATTTT. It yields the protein CASSSAVLGQPQHF.

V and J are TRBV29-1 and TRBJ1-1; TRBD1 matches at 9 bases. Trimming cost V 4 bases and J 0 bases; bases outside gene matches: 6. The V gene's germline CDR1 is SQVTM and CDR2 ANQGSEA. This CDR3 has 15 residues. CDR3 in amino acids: CSVGGGQGLNTEAFF. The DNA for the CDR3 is TGCAGCGTTGGGGGGGGACAGGGCCTGAACACTGAAGCTTTCTTT. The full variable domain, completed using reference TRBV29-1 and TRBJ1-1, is SAVISQKPSRDICQRGTSLTIQCQVDSQVTMMFWYRQQPGQSLTLIATANQGSEATYESGFVIDKFPISRPNLTFSTLTVSNMSPEDSSIYLCSVGGGQGLNTEAFFGQGTRLTVV.

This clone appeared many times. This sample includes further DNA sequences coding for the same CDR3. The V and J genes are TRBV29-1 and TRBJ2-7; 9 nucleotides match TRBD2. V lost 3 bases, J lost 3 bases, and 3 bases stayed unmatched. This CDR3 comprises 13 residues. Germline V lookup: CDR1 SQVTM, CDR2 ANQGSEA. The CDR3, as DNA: TGCAGCGTTGACAGCGGGGGGCGCTACGAGCAGTACTTC. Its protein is CSVDSGGRYEQYF.

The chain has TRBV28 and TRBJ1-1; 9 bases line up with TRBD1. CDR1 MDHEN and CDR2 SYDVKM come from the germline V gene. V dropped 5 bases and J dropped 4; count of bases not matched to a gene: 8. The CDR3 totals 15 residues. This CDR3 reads CASSPPGTGSTEAFF. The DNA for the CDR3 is TGTGCCAGCAGTCCCCCCGGGACAGGGAGCACTGAAGCTTTCTTT.

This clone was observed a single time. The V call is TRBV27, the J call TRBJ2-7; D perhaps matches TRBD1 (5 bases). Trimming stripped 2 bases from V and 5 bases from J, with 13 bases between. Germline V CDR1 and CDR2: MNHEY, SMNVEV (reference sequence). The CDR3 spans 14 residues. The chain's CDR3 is CASSLTAGMDEQYF. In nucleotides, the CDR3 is TGTGCCAGCAGTTTAACGGCAGGGATGGACGAGCAGTACTTC.

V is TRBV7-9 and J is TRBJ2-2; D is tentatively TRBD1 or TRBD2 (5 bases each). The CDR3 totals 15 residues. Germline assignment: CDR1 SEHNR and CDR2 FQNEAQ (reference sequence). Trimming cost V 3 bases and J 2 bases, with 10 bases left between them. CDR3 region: CASSFGDRNTGELFF. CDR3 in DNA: TGTGCCAGCAGCTTTGGGGACCGCAACACCGGGGAGCTGTTTTTT.

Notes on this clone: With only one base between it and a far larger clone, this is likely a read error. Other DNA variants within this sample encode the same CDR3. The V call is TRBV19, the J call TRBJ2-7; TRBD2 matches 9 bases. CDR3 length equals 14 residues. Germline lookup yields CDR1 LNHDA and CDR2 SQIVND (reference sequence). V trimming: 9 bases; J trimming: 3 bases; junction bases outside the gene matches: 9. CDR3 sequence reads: CASSRRREGYEQYF. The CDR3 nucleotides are TGTGCCAGCAGTCGGAGGCGGGAGGGCTACGAGCAGTACTTC. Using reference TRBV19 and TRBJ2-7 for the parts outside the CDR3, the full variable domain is DGGITQSPKYLFRKEGQNVTLSCEQNLNHDAMYWYRQDPGQGLRLIYYSQIVNDFQKGDIAEGYSVSREKKESFPLTVTSAQKNPTAFYLCASSRRREGYEQYFGPGTRLTVT.

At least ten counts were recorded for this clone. The CDR3 loop is CASSESGMNTEAFF. CDR3 DNA sequence: TGTGCCAGCAGTGAATCAGGGATGAACACTGAAGCTTTCTTT. The chain combines TRBV25-1 with TRBJ1-1; D possibly corresponds to TRBD1 (5 bases). Germline V gene sequence: CDR1 MGHDK, CDR2 SYGVNS. Trimming pared 1 base from V and 0 bases from J, leaving 6 bases between. The CDR3 runs 14 residues. The entire variable domain, with the rest obtained from reference TRBV25-1 and TRBJ1-1, is as follows: EADIYQTPRYLVIGTGKKITLECSQTMGHDKMYWYQQDPGMELHLIHYSYGVNSTEKGDLSSESTVSRIRTEHFPLTLESARPSHTSQYLCASSESGMNTEAFFGQGTRLTVV.

CDR3 coding DNA: TGTGCCAGCAGTTTGGGACAGGACAATGAAAAACTGTTTTTT. Its translation is CASSLGQDNEKLFF. V gene TRBV28 combines with J gene TRBJ1-4; 8 positions agree with TRBD1. With V trimmed by 3 bases and J by 5 bases, 2 bases remained unmatched. This CDR3 comprises 14 residues. Germline CDR1 is MDHEN and CDR2 is SYDVKM. Filled out from reference TRBV28 and TRBJ1-4, the complete variable domain reads DVKVTQSSRYLVKRTGEKVFLECVQDMDHENMFWYRQDPGLGLRLIYFSYDVKMKEKGDIPEGYSVSREKKERFSLILESASTNQTSMYLCASSLGQDNEKLFFGSGTQLSVL.

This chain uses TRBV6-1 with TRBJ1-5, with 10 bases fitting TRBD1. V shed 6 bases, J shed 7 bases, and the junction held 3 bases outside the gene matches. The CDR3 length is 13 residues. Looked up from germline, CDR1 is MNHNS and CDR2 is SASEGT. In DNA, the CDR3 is TGTGCCAGCAGCGGGACAGGGGCCCAGCCCCAGCATTTT. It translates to CASSGTGAQPQHF.

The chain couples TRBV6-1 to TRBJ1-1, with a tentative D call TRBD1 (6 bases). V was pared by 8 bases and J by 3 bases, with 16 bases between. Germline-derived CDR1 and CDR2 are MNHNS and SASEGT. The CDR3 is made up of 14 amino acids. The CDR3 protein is CASLIPRGDTEAFF. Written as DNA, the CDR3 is TGTGCCAGCCTGATCCCTAGGGGGGACACTGAAGCTTTCTTT.

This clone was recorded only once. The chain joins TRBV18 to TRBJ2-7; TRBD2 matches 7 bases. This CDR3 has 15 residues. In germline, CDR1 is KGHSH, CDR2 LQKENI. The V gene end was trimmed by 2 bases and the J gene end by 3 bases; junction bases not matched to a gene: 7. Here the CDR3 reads CASSPGRELFYEQYF. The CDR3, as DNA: TGTGCCAGCTCACCAGGGAGGGAGCTCTTCTACGAGCAGTACTTC.

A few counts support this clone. The CDR3 DNA reads TGTGCCACCAGCTGGGCCAGGGGGCCAGGAAACACCATATATTTT. Amino acid sequence: CATSWARGPGNTIYF. The chain recombines TRBV15 with TRBJ1-3, with 8 bases fitting TRBD1. CDR1 is LNHNV, CDR2 YYDKDF, per germline (reference sequence). This CDR3 is built from 15 residues. The ends lost 5 bases at V and 4 bases at J; junction bases unmatched: 7.

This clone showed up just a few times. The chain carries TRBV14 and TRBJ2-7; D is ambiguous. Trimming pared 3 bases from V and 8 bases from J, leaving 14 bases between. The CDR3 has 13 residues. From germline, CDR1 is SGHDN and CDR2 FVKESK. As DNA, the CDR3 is TGTGCCAGCAGCCAGGCCAAGTCTACGAAGCAGTACTTC. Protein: CASSQAKSTKQYF. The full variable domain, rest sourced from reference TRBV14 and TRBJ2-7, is EAGVTQFPSHSVIEKGQTVTLRCDPISGHDNLYWYRRVMGKEIKFLLHFVKESKQDESGMPNNRFLAERTGGTYSTLKVQPAELEDSGVYFCASSQAKSTKQYFGPGTRLTVT.

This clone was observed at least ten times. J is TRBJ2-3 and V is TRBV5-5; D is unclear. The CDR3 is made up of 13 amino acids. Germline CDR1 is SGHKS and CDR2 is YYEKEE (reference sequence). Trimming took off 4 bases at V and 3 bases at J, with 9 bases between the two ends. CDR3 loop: CASSPQGTDTQYF. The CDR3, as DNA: TGTGCCAGCAGCCCGCAAGGGACAGATACGCAGTATTTT.

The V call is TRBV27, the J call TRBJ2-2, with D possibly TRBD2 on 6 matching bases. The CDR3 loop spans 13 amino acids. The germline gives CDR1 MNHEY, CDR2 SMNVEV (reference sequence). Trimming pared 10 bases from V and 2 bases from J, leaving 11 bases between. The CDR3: CANRDSNTGELFF. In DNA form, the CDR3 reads TGTGCCAACCGGGACTCCAACACCGGGGAGCTGTTTTTT.

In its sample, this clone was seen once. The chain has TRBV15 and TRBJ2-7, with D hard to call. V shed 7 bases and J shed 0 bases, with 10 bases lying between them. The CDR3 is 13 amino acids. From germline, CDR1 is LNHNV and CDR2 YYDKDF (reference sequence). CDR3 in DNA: TGTGCCACCACCCCCGGCGGCTCCTACGAGCAGTACTTC. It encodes CATTPGGSYEQYF.

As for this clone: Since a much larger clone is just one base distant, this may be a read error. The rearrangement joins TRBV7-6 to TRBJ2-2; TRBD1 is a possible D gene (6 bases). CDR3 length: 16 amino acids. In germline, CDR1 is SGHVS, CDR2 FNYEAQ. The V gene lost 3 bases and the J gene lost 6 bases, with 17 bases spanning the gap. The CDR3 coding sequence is TGTGCCAGCAGCTTTGGGGACAACCGTTACGCCGGGGAGCTGTTTTTT. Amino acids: CASSFGDNRYAGELFF.

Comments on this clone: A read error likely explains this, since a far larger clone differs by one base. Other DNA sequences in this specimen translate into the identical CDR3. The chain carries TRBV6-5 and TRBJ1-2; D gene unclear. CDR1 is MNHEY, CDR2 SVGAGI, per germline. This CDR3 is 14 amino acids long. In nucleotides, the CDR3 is TGTGCCAGCAGACCCCCCGGGGAGAAGAGTGGCTACACCTTT. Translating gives CASRPPGEKSGYTF.

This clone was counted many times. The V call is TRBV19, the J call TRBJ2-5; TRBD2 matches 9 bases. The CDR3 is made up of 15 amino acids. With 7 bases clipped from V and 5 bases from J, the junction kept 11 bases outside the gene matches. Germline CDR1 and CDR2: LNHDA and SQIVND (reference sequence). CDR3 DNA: TGTGCCAGTATGGGAGCGGGAGGTGCCTCGGAGACCCAGTACTTC. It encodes CASMGAGGASETQYF. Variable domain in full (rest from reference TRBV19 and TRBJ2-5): DGGITQSPKYLFRKEGQNVTLSCEQNLNHDAMYWYRQDPGQGLRLIYYSQIVNDFQKGDIAEGYSVSREKKESFPLTVTSAQKNPTAFYLCASMGAGGASETQYFGPGTRLLVL.

The CDR3 loop is CASRPASGSFQETQYF. Here the CDR3 DNA reads TGCGCCAGCAGGCCTGCTAGCGGGAGTTTCCAAGAGACCCAGTACTTC. The chain has TRBV5-1 and TRBJ2-5; 10 bases map to TRBD2. CDR3 length: 16 residues. Germline V CDR1 and CDR2: SGHRS, YFSETQ. V shed 5 bases, J shed 1 base, and the junction held 8 bases outside the gene matches.

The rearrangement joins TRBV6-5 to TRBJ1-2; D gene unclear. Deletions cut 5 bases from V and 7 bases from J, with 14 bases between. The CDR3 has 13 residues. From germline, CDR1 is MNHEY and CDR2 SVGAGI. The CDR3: CASSRERHSGYTF. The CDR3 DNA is TGTGCCAGCAGTCGCGAGCGCCACAGTGGCTACACCTTC.